This T cell receptor (beta chain) was identified during a study of blood T cell repertoires in COVID-19. Study-level background: Spain, Italy and the United States supplied samples that represented acute and convalescent COVID-19. PBMCs, B-cell-depleted T cells, or T cells were the source of the cDNA or gDNA that made up the material.

V was shortened by 1 base and J by 0 bases, with 12 bases between the two germline ends. Germline CDR1 reads MNHEY; CDR2 reads SMNVEV (reference sequence). The CDR3 length is 17 residues. Method: immunoSEQ multiplex PCR; TCRdb's copy keeps in-frame clones and lacks some. The sample has some 200,000 clones, 89% seen once. Those who participated ranged in age from 18 to 89 years and resided in 20 to 30 US areas. The study assigned cohorts using participant-reported clinical history. The chain uses TRBV27 and TRBJ2-2; weak D call: TRBD1 (6 bases). The sequence came from a woman aged 18-29 years who had recovered from COVID-19. Sequenced: PBMCs or T cells enriched from blood (not recorded which). CDR3 nucleotides: TGTGCCAGCAGTTTATATGGGGGCGGTTCGAACACCGGGGAGCTGTTTTTT. Encoded protein: CASSLYGGGSNTGELFF.